This is a list of T cell receptor beta chains from one sample in a study of blood T cell repertoires in COVID-19. Method: immunoSEQ multiplex PCR; TCRdb's copy keeps in-frame clones and lacks some. The repertoire holds about 14,000 clones, roughly 90% seen once, with about 20% in the top ten. The sample consisted of peripheral blood. The source of these receptors is a human donor with active COVID-19. The donor label of this sample is uncertain. CDR3s include the opening cysteine and the closing phenylalanine or tryptophan. The D gene is left open where the match is weak. Clone size is not always given. Where it is, it says once, few, many or a class for expanded clones.

j_gene | d_gene | abundance | v_gene | CDR3nt | CDR3aa
TRBJ2-5 | TRBD2 | - | TRBV5-4 | TGTGCCAGCAGCTTGCACCCGACTAGCGTCGAGACCCAGTACTTC | CASSLHPTSVETQYF
TRBJ2-3 | TRBD2 | - | TRBV5-6 | TGTGCCAGCAGCCCGCCTAGCGGGGGCACAGATACGCAGTATTTT | CASSPPSGGTDTQYF
TRBJ2-2 | - | once | TRBV14 | TGTGCCAGCAGCCGTGGGACATACTACACCGGGGAGCTGTTTTTT | CASSRGTYYTGELFF
TRBJ1-5 | - | - | TRBV19 | TGTGCCAGCAGAGCCGGGGTGGGCAATCAGCCCCAGCATTTT | CASRAGVGNQPQHF
TRBJ1-6 | - | - | TRBV4-1 | TGCGCCAGCAGCCAACAGGCGCTGCTCAATTCACCCCTCCACTTT | CASSQQALLNSPLHF
TRBJ2-7 | - | - | TRBV3-1/TRBV3-2 | TGTGCCAGCAGGGCCTCGACAGGCGCTTTTTCCTACGAGCAGTACTTC | CASRASTGAFSYEQYF
TRBJ2-3 | - | - | TRBV24-1 | TGTGCCACCAGTGATATTCAGGGCACAGATACGCAGTATTTT | CATSDIQGTDTQYF
TRBJ2-1 | TRBD1 | once | TRBV7-8 | TGTGCCAGCAGCTCTGCAGGGGGCAGGGAGCAGTTCTTC | CASSSAGGREQFF
TRBJ2-1 | TRBD1 | - | TRBV6-5 | TGTGCCAGCAGTTACTCTGGACAGGAACCTTACAATGAGCAGTTCTTC | CASSYSGQEPYNEQFF
TRBJ2-2 | TRBD2 | once | TRBV2 | TGTGCCAGCACGACGGGCGGGGGGGCCCCCGGGGAGCTGTTTTTT | CASTTGGGAPGELFF
TRBJ1-6 | TRBD1 | - | TRBV5-1 | TGCGCCAGCAGCTTTACGACAGGGCAGGATTCACCCCTCCACTTT | CASSFTTGQDSPLHF
TRBJ1-1 | - | - | TRBV29-1 | TGCAGCGTAAACGGGCCAGGGCCGAACACTGAAGCTTTCTTT | CSVNGPGPNTEAFF
TRBJ2-7 | TRBD1 | - | TRBV15 | TGTGCCACCAGCAGAGAAAGGGGGCTATACGAGCAGTACTTC | CATSRERGLYEQYF
TRBJ2-5 | - | - | TRBV7-9 | TGTGCCAGCAGCTTAGGATGGCAGGCCCAAGAGACCCAGTACTTC | CASSLGWQAQETQYF
TRBJ2-2 | TRBD1 | once | TRBV5-5 | TGTGCCAGCAGCCCGGGGACAGGGGGTTCCACCGGGGAGCTGTTTTTT | CASSPGTGGSTGELFF
TRBJ1-6 | TRBD1 | once | TRBV6-4 | TGTGCCAGCAGTGACGGGACAGGTAGTTCACCCCTCCACTTT | CASSDGTGSSPLHF
TRBJ1-5 | TRBD1 | - | TRBV5-1 | TGCGCCAGCAGCACCGCAGGGGGTCAGCCCCAGCATTTT | CASSTAGGQPQHF
TRBJ2-5 | - | - | TRBV6-5 | TGTGCCAGCAGGTATAGGGGGGGTCATGAGACCCAGTACTTC | CASRYRGGHETQYF
TRBJ2-5 | TRBD2 | - | TRBV7-9 | TGTGCCAGCAGCCGGACTAGCGGGGGCTCCGGGGAGACCCAGTACTTC | CASSRTSGGSGETQYF
TRBJ2-3 | TRBD1 | - | TRBV7-2 | TGTGCCAGCAGCAGGACAGGCGCAGATACGCAGTATTTT | CASSRTGADTQYF
TRBJ2-1 | TRBD2 | - | TRBV19 | TGTGCCAGTAGTCCGGGACTAGCGGGGGCCTTATACAATGAGCAGTTCTTC | CASSPGLAGALYNEQFF
TRBJ2-2 | TRBD1 | - | TRBV3-1/TRBV3-2 | TGTGCCAGCAGCCCCCCCCAGGAATATCTCATGATAACAGGGGGCCGAGGCACCGGGGAGCTGTTTTTT | CASSPPQEYLMITGGRGTGELFF
TRBJ2-3 | - | - | TRBV5-1 | TGCGCCAGCAGCTTGGCGGGGTTTCCATCCACAGATACGCAGTATTTT | CASSLAGFPSTDTQYF
TRBJ2-7 | TRBD2 | - | TRBV9 | TGTGCCAGCAGCGTAGCGGCTAGCGGGGGGGCCTACGAGCAGTACTTC | CASSVAASGGAYEQYF
TRBJ2-3 | - | - | TRBV9 | TGTGCCAGCAGCGGTACAGTCCTCACAGATACGCAGTATTTT | CASSGTVLTDTQYF
TRBJ2-7 | TRBD2 | - | TRBV6-5 | TGTGCCAGCGCAAACGGGGGGGCGGAGGGTGGCGAGCAGTACTTC | CASANGGAEGGEQYF
TRBJ2-3 | TRBD1 | - | TRBV30 | TGTGCCTCCGGCCGATTTCCGACAGGGCCAGATACGCAGTATTTT | CASGRFPTGPDTQYF
TRBJ1-4 | - | - | TRBV6-1 | TGTGCCAGCAGTGGCGACCGGAGAGCAACTAATGAAAAACTGTTTTTT | CASSGDRRATNEKLFF
TRBJ2-7 | - | once | TRBV15 | TGTGCCACCAGCGCTCGGTGGGAGCAGTACTTC | CATSARWEQYF
TRBJ2-5 | TRBD1 | - | TRBV6-1 | TGTGCCAGCAGTGAGCGTTCCAGACAGGGGCGGCAGACCCAGTACTTC | CASSERSRQGRQTQYF
TRBJ2-1 | - | - | TRBV20-1 | TGCAGTGCTAGTCGGGGTGGGGATGAGCAGTTCTTC | CSASRGGDEQFF
TRBJ1-6 | - | - | TRBV5-1 | TGCGCCAGCAGCACAGGACGGGATTCACCCCTCCACTTT | CASSTGRDSPLHF
TRBJ2-7 | TRBD1 | - | TRBV7-2 | TGTGCCAGCAGCCGGGGTCCCCGGGACAGGGGGAACGAGCAGTACTTC | CASSRGPRDRGNEQYF
TRBJ2-3 | TRBD2 | - | TRBV2 | TGTGCCAGCAGTGAAGAGCCTAGCGGACCAGATACGCAGTATTTT | CASSEEPSGPDTQYF
TRBJ1-1 | - | - | TRBV6-5 | TGTGCCAGCATCCAAGACGCGGCCACTGAAGCTTTCTTT | CASIQDAATEAFF
TRBJ2-1 | - | - | TRBV19 | TGTGCCAGTAGTATAATAGACAAGAAGATCTACAATGAGCAGTTCTTC | CASSIIDKKIYNEQFF
TRBJ2-3 | - | - | TRBV19 | TGTGCCAGTAGTATATCTCAGAACCCTAGCACAGATACGCAGTATTTT | CASSISQNPSTDTQYF
TRBJ1-2 | TRBD1 | - | TRBV5-6 | TGTGCCAGCAGCTTTCGACAGGGGGCACCTAACTATGGCTACACCTTC | CASSFRQGAPNYGYTF
TRBJ1-2 | - | once | TRBV4-2 | TGTGCCAGCAGCCAAGATTATGGGACTTACGAAGGAGGCTACACCTTC | CASSQDYGTYEGGYTF
TRBJ2-7 | TRBD1 | few | TRBV29-1 | TGCAGCGTTAGCACCGGGACAGGGGCCCTCTACGAGCAGTACTTC | CSVSTGTGALYEQYF
TRBJ1-6 | - | - | TRBV7-2 | TGTGCCAGCAGCTCCCAGGGCTTAGGTAATTCACCCCTCCACTTT | CASSSQGLGNSPLHF
TRBJ2-7 | - | - | TRBV20-1 | TGCAGTGCTAACAGGGGGGGCGAGCAGTACTTC | CSANRGGEQYF
TRBJ1-4 | - | - | TRBV19 | TGTGCCAGTAGTATAGATCGCAGTAATGAAAAACTGTTTTTT | CASSIDRSNEKLFF
TRBJ2-2 | TRBD1 | - | TRBV2 | TGTGCCAGCTTTGGGGGACAGGGGGCTGCCGGGGAGCTGTTTTTT | CASFGGQGAAGELFF
TRBJ1-1 | - | - | TRBV2 | TGTGCCAGCGACGATTGGGGGGGTACTGAAGCTTTCTTT | CASDDWGGTEAFF
TRBJ1-5 | - | - | TRBV19 | TGTGCCAGTAGTATATTAGTCAATCAGCCCCAGCATTTT | CASSILVNQPQHF
TRBJ2-1 | TRBD2 | - | TRBV7-8 | TGTGCCAGCAGCTTGGGACTAAGCGGGGGTTACAATGAGCAGTTCTTC | CASSLGLSGGYNEQFF
TRBJ1-1 | - | - | TRBV2 | TGTGCCAGCAGTGACACGGACACTGAAGCTTTCTTT | CASSDTDTEAFF
TRBJ2-7 | - | - | TRBV9 | TGTGCCAGCAGCGTAGCTACTGGGGAGGGGGACTACGAGCAGTACTTC | CASSVATGEGDYEQYF
TRBJ2-3 | TRBD1 | once | TRBV7-2 | TGTGCCAGCAGCAGACAGGGTTCGGATACGCAGTATTTT | CASSRQGSDTQYF
TRBJ1-2 | TRBD1 | - | TRBV27 | TGTGCCAGCAGTTTATCCGGGACAGGGGAAGCTAACTATGGCTACACCTTC | CASSLSGTGEANYGYTF
TRBJ2-7 | TRBD1 | - | TRBV7-2 | TGTGCCAGCAGCCCCGACAGGGGGACCTACGAGCAGTACTTC | CASSPDRGTYEQYF
TRBJ2-1 | TRBD2 | - | TRBV3-1/TRBV3-2 | TGTGCCAGCAGCCCACGGACTAGCGAGCAGTTCTTC | CASSPRTSEQFF
TRBJ1-4 | TRBD1 | - | TRBV6-1 | TGTGCCAGCAGGGGGGGACAGAATAATGAAAAACTGTTTTTT | CASRGGQNNEKLFF
TRBJ1-3 | - | - | TRBV7-2 | TGTGCCAGCAGCTTAGTGTCCCGGGACTCTGGAAACACCATATATTTT | CASSLVSRDSGNTIYF
TRBJ1-6 | TRBD1 | - | TRBV27 | TGTGCCAGCAGTCTGGGACAGGGGAACTCACCCCTCCACTTT | CASSLGQGNSPLHF
TRBJ2-2 | - | - | TRBV4-1 | TGCGCCAGCAGGGGGTCGGGGTCCCGGGAGCTGTTTTTT | CASRGSGSRELFF
TRBJ1-4 | - | once | TRBV6-5 | TGTGCCAGCAGTCTAGGGGTTACTGAAAAACTGTTTTTT | CASSLGVTEKLFF
TRBJ2-7 | - | - | TRBV28 | TGTGCCAGCAGTTTTCCGTCGGGTTGGTACGAGCAGTACTTC | CASSFPSGWYEQYF
TRBJ1-2 | - | - | TRBV20-1 | TGCAGTGCTAGAGTGACCGGGGGCTACACCTTC | CSARVTGGYTF